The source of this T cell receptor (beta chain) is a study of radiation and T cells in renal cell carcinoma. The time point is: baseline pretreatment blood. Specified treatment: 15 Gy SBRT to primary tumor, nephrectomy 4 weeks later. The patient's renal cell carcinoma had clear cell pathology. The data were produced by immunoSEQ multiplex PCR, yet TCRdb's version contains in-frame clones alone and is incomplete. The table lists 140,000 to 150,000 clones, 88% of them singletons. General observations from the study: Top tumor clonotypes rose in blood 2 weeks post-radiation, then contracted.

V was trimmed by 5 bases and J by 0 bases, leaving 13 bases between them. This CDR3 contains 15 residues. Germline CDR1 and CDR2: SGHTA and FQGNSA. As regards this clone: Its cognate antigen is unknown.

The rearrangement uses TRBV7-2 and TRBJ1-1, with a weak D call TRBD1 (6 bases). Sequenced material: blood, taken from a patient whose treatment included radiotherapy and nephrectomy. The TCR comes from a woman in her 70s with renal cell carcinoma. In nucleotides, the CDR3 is TGTGCCAGCAGCAAATCGGGGGGGCTGAACACTGAAGCTTTCTTT. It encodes CASSKSGGLNTEAFF.